The table lists the clone carrying this TCR beta chain with a count of one. Its specificity is unknown. This specimen belongs to a study of cytomegalovirus exposure and HLA in healthy donors. Study conclusions and caveats: Sequencing likely generated an artifact that appeared as a cluster of highly shared sequence variants. Altogether, some 170 TCR beta chains were recorded as cytomegalovirus-associated.

The CDR3 has 15 amino acids. Trimming shortened V by 2 bases and J by 9 bases, and 19 bases separated the two germline ends. Per germline, CDR1 MDHEN and CDR2 SYDVKM. Researchers ran the PCR with 60 Vbeta and 13 Jbeta primers. Repertoires were generated with immunoSEQ multiplex PCR, while TCRdb's copy carries only in-frame clones and drops some. The sample has fewer than 200,000 clones; about three quarters are singletons. The clonotype was recovered from a female donor in good health and CMV-seronegative. Sequencing was performed on PBMCs. The J gene is TRBJ2-5, the V gene TRBV28; perhaps TRBD1 as D (6 bases). As DNA, the CDR3 is TGTGCCAGCAGTTTACCGACAGGAACCCAAGGGGCCCAGTACTTC. It encodes CASSLPTGTQGAQYF.